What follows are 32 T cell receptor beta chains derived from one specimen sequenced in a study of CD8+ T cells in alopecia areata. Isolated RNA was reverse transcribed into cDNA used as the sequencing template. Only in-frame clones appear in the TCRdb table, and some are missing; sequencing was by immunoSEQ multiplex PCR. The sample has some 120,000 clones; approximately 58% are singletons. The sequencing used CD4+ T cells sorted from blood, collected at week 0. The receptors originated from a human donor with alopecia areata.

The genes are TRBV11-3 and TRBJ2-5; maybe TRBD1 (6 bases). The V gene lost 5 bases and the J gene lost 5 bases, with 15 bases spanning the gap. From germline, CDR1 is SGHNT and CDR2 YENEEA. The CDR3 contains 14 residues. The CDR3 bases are TGTGCCAGCAGCGGGGCAGGGGAAGGGGAGACCCAGTACTTC. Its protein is CASSGAGEGETQYF.

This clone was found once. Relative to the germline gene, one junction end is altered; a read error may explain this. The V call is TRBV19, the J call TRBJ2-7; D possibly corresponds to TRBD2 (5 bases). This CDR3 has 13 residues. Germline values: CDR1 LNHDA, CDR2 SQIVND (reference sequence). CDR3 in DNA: TGTGCCAGTAGCGGACTGGTAGACTACGGGCAGTACTTC. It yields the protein CASSGLVDYGQYF.

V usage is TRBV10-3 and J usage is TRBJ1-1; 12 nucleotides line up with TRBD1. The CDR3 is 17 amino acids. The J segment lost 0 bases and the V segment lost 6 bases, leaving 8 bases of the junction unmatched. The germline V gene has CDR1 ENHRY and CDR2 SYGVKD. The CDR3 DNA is TGTGCCATCAGCCTCCGGGACAGGGGGCAGTTGAACACTGAAGCTTTCTTT. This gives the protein CAISLRDRGQLNTEAFF.

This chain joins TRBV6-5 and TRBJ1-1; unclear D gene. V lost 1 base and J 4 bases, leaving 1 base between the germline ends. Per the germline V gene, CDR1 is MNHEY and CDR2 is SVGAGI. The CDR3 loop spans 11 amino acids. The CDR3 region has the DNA TGTGCCAGCAGTTACTTCACTGAAGCTTTCTTT. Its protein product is CASSYFTEAFF.

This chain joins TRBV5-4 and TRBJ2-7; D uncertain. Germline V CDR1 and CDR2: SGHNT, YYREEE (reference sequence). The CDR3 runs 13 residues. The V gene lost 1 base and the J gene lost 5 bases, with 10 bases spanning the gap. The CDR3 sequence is CASSLRGDHEQYF. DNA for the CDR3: TGTGCCAGCAGCTTGCGAGGAGACCACGAGCAGTACTTC.

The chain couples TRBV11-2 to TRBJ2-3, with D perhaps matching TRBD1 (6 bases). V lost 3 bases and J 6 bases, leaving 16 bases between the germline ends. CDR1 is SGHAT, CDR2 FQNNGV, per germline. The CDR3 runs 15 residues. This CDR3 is CASSFSTGRADTQYF. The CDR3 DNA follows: TGTGCCAGCAGCTTCTCGACAGGCCGGGCGGATACGCAGTATTTT.

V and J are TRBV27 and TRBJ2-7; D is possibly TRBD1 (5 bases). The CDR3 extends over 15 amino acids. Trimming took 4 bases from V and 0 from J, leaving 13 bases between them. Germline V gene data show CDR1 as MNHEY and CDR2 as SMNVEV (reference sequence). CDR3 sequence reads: CASSWYDRSSYEQYF. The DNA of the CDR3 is TGTGCCAGCAGTTGGTATGACAGAAGCTCCTACGAGCAGTACTTC.

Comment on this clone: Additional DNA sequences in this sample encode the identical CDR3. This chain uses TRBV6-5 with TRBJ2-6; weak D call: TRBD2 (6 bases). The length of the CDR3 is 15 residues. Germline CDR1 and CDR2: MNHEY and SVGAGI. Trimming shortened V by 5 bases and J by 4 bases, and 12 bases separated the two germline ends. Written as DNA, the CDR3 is TGTGCCAGCAGTAACGGACTATCCGGGGCCAACGTCCTGACTTTC. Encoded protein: CASSNGLSGANVLTF.

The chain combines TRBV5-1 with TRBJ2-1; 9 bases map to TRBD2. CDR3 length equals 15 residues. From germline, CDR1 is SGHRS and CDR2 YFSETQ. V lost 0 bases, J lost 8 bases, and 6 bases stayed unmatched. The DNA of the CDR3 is TGCGCCAGCAGCTTGGTGCGGGGGGGCGGCGATGAGCAGTTCTTC. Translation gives CASSLVRGGGDEQFF.

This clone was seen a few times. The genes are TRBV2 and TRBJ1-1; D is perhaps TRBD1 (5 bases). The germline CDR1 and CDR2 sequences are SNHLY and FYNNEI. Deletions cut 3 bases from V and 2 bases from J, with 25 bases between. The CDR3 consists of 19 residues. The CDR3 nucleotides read TGTGCCAGCAGTGACCCCCTCTACCTAAGACAGTTCTTAAACACTGAAGCTTTCTTT. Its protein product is CASSDPLYLRQFLNTEAFF.

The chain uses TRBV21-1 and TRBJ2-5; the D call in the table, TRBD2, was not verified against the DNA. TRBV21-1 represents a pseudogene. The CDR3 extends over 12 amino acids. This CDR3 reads CASSKERETQYF. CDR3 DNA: TGTGCCAGCAGCAAAGAGCGAGAGACCCAGTACTTC.

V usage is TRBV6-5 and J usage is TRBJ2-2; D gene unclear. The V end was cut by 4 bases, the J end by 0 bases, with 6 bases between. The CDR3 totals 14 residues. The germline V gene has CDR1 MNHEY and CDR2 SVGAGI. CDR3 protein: CASSSNSNTGELFF. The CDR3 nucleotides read TGTGCCAGCAGTTCAAACTCGAACACCGGGGAGCTGTTTTTT.

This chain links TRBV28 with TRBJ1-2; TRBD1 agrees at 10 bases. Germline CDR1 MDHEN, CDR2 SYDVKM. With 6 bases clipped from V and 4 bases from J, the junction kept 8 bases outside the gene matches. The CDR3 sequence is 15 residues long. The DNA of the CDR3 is TGTGCCAGCAGCCCTCCGGACAGGGGGTCCTATGGCTACACCTTC. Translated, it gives CASSPPDRGSYGYTF.

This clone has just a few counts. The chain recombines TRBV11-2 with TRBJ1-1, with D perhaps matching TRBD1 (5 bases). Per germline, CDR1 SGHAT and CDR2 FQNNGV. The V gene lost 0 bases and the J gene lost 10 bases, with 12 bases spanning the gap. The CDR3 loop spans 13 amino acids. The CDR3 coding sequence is TGTGCCAGCAGCTTAGAATCGCAGGGAGTAGCTTTCTTT. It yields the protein CASSLESQGVAFF.

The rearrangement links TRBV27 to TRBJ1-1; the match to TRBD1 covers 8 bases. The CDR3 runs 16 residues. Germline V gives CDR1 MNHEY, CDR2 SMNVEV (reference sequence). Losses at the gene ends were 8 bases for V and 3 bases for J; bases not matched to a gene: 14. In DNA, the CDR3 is TGTGCCAGCGGGTGGACAGGGAGAGTCGGGGACACTGAAGCTTTCTTT. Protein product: CASGWTGRVGDTEAFF.

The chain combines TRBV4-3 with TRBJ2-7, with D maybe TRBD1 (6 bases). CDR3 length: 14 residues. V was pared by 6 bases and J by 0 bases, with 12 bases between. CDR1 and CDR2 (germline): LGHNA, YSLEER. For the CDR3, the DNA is TGCGCCAGCAGTCCAGGGGTTAGCTCCTACGAGCAGTACTTC. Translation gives CASSPGVSSYEQYF.

The CDR3 DNA reads as TGTGCCAGTAGTATGGGGGGGAGCCGGTCCGAAGATACGCAGTATTTT. It codes for CASSMGGSRSEDTQYF. This chain links TRBV19 with TRBJ2-3; 7 positions agree with TRBD2. The CDR3 length is 16 residues. Germline CDR1 and CDR2: LNHDA and SQIVND (reference sequence). Trimming removed 3 bases from V and 5 bases from J; junction bases left unmatched: 11.

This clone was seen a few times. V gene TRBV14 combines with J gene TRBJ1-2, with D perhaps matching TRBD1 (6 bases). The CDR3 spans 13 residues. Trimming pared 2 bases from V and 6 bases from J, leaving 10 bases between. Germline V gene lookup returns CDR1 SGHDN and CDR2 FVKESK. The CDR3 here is CASSQSRGHGYTF. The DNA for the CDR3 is TGTGCCAGCAGCCAATCACGGGGGCATGGCTACACCTTC.

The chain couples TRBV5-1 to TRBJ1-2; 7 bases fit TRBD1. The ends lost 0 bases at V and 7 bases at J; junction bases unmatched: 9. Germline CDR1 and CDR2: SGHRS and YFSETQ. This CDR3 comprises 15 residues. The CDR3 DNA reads TGCGCCAGCAGCTTGGAGAGACAGGGCCGAGGTGGCTACACCTTC. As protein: CASSLERQGRGGYTF.

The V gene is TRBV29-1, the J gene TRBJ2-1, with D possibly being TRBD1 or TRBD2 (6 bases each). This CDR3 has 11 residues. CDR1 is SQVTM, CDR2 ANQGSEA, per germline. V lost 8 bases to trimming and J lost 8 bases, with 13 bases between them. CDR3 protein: CSTGGQHEQFF. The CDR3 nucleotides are TGCAGCACTGGGGGGCAGCATGAGCAGTTCTTC.

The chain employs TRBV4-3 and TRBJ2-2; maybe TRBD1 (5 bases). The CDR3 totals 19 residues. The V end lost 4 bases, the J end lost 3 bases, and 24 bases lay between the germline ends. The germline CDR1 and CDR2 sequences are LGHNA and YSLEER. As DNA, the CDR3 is TGCGCCAGCAGCCCGAGAACAGGACAATTCTTTTCCGACACCGGGGAGCTGTTTTTT. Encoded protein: CASSPRTGQFFSDTGELFF.

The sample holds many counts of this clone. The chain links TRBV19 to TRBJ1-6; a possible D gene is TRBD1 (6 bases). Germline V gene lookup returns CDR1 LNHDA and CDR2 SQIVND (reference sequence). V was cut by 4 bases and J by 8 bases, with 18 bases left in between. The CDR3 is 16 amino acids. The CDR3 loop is CASSNPRGIRDSPLHF. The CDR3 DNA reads TGTGCCAGTAGTAACCCGAGGGGGATACGGGATTCACCCCTCCACTTT.

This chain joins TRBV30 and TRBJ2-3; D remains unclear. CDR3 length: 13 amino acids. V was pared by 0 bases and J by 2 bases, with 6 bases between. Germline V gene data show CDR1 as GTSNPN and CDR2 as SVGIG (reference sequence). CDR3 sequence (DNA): TGTGCCTGGAGTGTGAGTATCACAGATACGCAGTATTTT. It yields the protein CAWSVSITDTQYF.

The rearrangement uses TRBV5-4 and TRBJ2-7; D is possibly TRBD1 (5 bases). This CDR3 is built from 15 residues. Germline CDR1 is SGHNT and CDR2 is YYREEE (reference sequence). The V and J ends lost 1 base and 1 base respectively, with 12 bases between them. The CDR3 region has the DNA TGTGCCAGCAGCTTGAAAGGGGCGCTATCCTACGAGCAGTACTTC. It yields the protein CASSLKGALSYEQYF.

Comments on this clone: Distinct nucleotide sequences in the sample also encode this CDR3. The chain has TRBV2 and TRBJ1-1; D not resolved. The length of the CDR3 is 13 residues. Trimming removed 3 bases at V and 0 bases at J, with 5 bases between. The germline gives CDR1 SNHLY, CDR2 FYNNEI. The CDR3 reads CASSDGLNTEAFF. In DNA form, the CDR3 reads TGTGCCAGCAGTGATGGCTTGAACACTGAAGCTTTCTTT.

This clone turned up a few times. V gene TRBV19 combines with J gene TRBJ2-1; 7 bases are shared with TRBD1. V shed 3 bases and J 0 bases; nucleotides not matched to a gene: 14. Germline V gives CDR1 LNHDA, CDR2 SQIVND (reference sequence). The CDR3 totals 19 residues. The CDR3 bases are TGTGCCAGTAGTATCTATACAGGGGCCCGAATTAGCTCCTACAATGAGCAGTTCTTC. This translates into CASSIYTGARISSYNEQFF.

In DNA, the CDR3 is TGTGCCAGCAGTTACGCGGCTAGCGGGGTCTACGAGCAGTACTTC. This sequence encodes CASSYAASGVYEQYF. V gene TRBV6-6 combines with J gene TRBJ2-7; TRBD2 agrees at 9 bases. The CDR3 is made up of 15 amino acids. Losses at the gene ends were 2 bases for V and 3 bases for J; bases not matched to a gene: 5. CDR1 and CDR2 (germline): MNHNY, SVGAGI (reference sequence).

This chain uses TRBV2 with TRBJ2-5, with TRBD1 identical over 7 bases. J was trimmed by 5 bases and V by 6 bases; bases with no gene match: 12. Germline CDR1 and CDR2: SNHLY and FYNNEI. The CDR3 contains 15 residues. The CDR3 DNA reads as TGTGCCAGCAGGGCCTCCCGGGACAGAGGCGAGACCCAGTACTTC. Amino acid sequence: CASRASRDRGETQYF.

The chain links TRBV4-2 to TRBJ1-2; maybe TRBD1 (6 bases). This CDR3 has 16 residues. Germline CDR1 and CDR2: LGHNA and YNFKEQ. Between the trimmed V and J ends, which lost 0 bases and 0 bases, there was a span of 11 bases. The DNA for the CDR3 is TGTGCCAGCAGCCAAGATCGGGGGGCAGCTAACTATGGCTACACCTTC. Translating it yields CASSQDRGAANYGYTF.

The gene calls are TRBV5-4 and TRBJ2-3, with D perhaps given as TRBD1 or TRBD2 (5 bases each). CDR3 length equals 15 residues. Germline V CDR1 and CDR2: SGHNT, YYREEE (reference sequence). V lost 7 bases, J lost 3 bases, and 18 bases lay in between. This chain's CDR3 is CASRFGGYETDTQYF. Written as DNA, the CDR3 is TGTGCCAGCCGTTTTGGGGGTTACGAGACAGATACGCAGTATTTT.

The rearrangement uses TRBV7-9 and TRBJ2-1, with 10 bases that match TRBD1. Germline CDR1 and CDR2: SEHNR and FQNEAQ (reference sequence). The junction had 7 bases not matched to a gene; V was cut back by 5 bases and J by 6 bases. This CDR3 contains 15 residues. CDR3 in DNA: TGTGCCAGCAGCCCCCCCGGGACAGGGGTCAATGAGCAGTTCTTC. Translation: CASSPPGTGVNEQFF.

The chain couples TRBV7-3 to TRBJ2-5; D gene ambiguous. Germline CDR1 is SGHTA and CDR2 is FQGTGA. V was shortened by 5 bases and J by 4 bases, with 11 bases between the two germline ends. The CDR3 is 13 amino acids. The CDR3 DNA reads TGTGCCAGCAGCCAATATCTCCGAGAGACCCAGTACTTC. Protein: CASSQYLRETQYF.